This T cell receptor (beta chain) was observed in a study of shared clonotypes between healthy human individuals. Data came from immunoSEQ multiplex PCR; TCRdb stores just in-frame clones and leaves some out. In the table there are under 1,100,000 clones, 60% to 80% of which are singletons. Trimming cost V 8 bases and J 4 bases, with 13 bases left between them. The CDR3 spans 13 residues. Germline lookup yields CDR1 MNHEY and CDR2 SVGAGI. J is TRBJ2-3 and V is TRBV6-5; D unclear. This sequence was found in a man aged 18 to 29 in good health. The sequenced sample consisted of memory CD4+ T cells sorted from blood. Subset specified: CD45RA-negative fraction. The CDR3: CASRSRMADTQYF. CDR3 nucleotide sequence: TGTGCCAGCCGATCCCGGATGGCAGATACGCAGTATTTT.